Included here is one TCR beta chain sequence, with context. This sample was taken from a study of shared T cell receptors in the human thymus. The length of the CDR3 is 11 residues. Looked up from germline, CDR1 is LNHDA and CDR2 is SQIVND (reference sequence). J gave up 8 bases and V 8 bases, and 3 bases lay outside the gene matches. The protocol was immunoSEQ multiplex PCR, while the TCRdb copy is restricted to in-frame clones and leaves out a portion. The sample consists of over 650,000 clones, more than 70% of them appearing once. These data were likewise used in another study, on human thymus T cells.

The J gene is TRBJ1-2, the V gene TRBV19; TRBD1 matches at 9 bases. The sequenced material came from thymocytes. This TCR was recovered from a boy younger than two with a congenital heart defect. The CDR3 nucleotides are TGTGCCAGTGGGACAGGGCGAGGCTACACCTTC. Protein sequence: CASGTGRGYTF.